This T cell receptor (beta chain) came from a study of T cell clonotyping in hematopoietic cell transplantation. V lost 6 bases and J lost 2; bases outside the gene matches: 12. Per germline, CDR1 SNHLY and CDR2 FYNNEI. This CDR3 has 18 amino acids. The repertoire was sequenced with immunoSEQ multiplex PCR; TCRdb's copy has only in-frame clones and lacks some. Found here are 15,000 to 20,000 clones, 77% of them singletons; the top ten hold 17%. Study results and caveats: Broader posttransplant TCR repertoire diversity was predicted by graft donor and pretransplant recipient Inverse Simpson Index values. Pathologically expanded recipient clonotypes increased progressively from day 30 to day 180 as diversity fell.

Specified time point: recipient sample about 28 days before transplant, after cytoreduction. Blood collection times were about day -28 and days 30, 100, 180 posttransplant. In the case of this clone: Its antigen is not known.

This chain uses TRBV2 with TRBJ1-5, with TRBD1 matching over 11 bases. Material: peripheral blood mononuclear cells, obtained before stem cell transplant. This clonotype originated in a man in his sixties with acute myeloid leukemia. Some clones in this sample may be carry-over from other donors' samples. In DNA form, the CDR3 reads TGTGCCAGCAGCCAGGGACAGGGGGGTTATGCCGGCAATCAGCCCCAGCATTTT. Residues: CASSQGQGGYAGNQPQHF.